This T cell receptor beta chain was recovered during a study of blood T cell repertoires in COVID-19. Study-level information: Material from acute and convalescent COVID-19 was sourced from the United States, Italy and Spain. T cells, B-cell-depleted T cells, or PBMCs supplied cDNA or gDNA.

Authors' analysis steps: How many nucleated cells were present was estimated from reference gene primer amplification. Using immunoSEQ multiplex PCR, the repertoire was profiled, and TCRdb retains in-frame clones only, with some absent. The DNA was the basis for D and trimming; V, J and clone size are from that table. The profile shows about 380,000 clones, 85% of them singletons. V shed 2 bases and J 0 bases; nucleotides not matched to a gene: 0. The germline V gene encodes CDR1 SGDLS and CDR2 YYNGEE. The CDR3 length is 15 residues. The J gene is TRBJ2-1, the V gene TRBV9; the match to TRBD2 covers 9 bases. This clonotype was sampled from a woman under 30 with acute or convalescent COVID-19. Source material: peripheral blood. CDR3 nucleotide sequence: TGTGCCAGCAGCGTGACTAGCGGCTCCTACAATGAGCAGTTCTTC. This encodes CASSVTSGSYNEQFF.